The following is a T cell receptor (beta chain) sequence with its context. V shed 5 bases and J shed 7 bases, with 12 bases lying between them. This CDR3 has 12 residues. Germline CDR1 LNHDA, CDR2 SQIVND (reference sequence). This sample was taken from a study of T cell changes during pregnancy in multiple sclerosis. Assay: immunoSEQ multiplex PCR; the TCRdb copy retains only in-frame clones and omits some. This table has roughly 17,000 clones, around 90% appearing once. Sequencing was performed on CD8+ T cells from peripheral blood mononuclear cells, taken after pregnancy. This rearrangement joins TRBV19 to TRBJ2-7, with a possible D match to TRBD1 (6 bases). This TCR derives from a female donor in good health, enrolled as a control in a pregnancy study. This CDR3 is CASSQGMGEQYF. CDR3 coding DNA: TGTGCCAGTAGTCAGGGGATGGGGGAGCAGTACTTC.